The 32 T cell receptor beta chains below were found in one sample sequenced in a study of long-term antiretroviral therapy in people with HIV. At the survey level, the v3.0 immunoSEQ assay was run. Method: immunoSEQ multiplex PCR; TCRdb's copy keeps in-frame clones and lacks some. Found here are tens of thousands of clones, roughly four fifths of them singletons; the top ten hold around 13%. The specimen was unsorted PBMCs, collected 0.3 years after starting antiretroviral therapy. The receptors derive from a man younger than 35 with HIV.

This chain joins TRBV4-1 and TRBJ1-5; 7 bases are shared with TRBD1. Germline lookup yields CDR1 MGHRA and CDR2 YSYEKL. V lost 5 bases and J lost 2; bases outside the gene matches: 6. This CDR3 is built from 15 residues. The CDR3 is CASSAHRGGNQPQHF. DNA for the CDR3: TGCGCCAGCAGCGCACACAGGGGAGGCAATCAGCCCCAGCATTTT.

The chain is built from TRBV19 and TRBJ2-1; 8 nucleotides line up with TRBD1. CDR1 and CDR2 from the germline V gene are LNHDA and SQIVND (reference sequence). V shed 5 bases, J shed 8 bases, and the junction held 2 bases outside the gene matches. This CDR3 comprises 12 residues. CDR3: CASSATGDEQFF. The CDR3 nucleotides are TGTGCCAGTAGTGCGACAGGGGATGAGCAGTTCTTC.

The CDR3 DNA is TGCAGCGGCGTCACCTCGGGACAGGGGGGATTCGAGCAGTACTTC. Translated, it gives CSGVTSGQGGFEQYF. This rearrangement joins TRBV29-1 to TRBJ2-7; TRBD1 aligns across 11 bases. V was clipped by 7 bases and J by 6 bases; unmatched bases: 14. The CDR3 runs 15 residues. The germline V gene has CDR1 SQVTM and CDR2 ANQGSEA.

The V gene is TRBV19, the J gene TRBJ2-1; D assignment may be TRBD1 or TRBD2 (5 bases each). V was pared by 8 bases and J by 9 bases, with 17 bases between. The CDR3 is 13 amino acids. CDR1 and CDR2 from the germline V gene are LNHDA and SQIVND (reference sequence). CDR3 sequence (DNA): TGTGCCAGTGGGACCCGCGCGACGGGTGAGCAGTTCTTC. Encoded protein: CASGTRATGEQFF.

The chain is built from TRBV18 and TRBJ2-2; no firm D call. Trimming removed 6 bases at V and 5 bases at J, with 7 bases between. Germline CDR1 reads KGHSH; CDR2 reads LQKENI. The CDR3 is 12 amino acids. The CDR3 DNA reads as TGTGCCAGCTCCCAGGCTACCGGGGAGCTGTTTTTT. It is translated as CASSQATGELFF.

This clone occurred a few times. V gene TRBV5-4 combines with J gene TRBJ2-7, with D perhaps TRBD2 (6 bases). Germline V gene data show CDR1 as SGHNT and CDR2 as YYREEE (reference sequence). The CDR3 is 14 amino acids. The V and J ends lost 6 bases and 6 bases respectively, with 19 bases between them. In DNA, the CDR3 is TGTGCCAGCAACCATCCTCTAGCGCCCAGCGAGCAGTACTTC. Its protein product is CASNHPLAPSEQYF.

V and J are TRBV7-2 and TRBJ2-5, with TRBD2 matching 10 bases. V dropped 1 base and J dropped 5; count of bases not matched to a gene: 7. Per germline, CDR1 SGHTA and CDR2 FQGNSA. The CDR3 consists of 16 residues. This chain's CDR3 is CASSLVLAGVGETQYF. DNA for the CDR3: TGTGCCAGCAGCTTAGTGCTAGCGGGAGTCGGGGAGACCCAGTACTTC.

V and J are TRBV10-2 and TRBJ2-7; 12 bases line up with TRBD2. J gave up 4 bases and V 7 bases, and 5 bases lay outside the gene matches. Germline V gene data show CDR1 as WSHSY and CDR2 as SAAADI. The CDR3 contains 14 residues. The CDR3 nucleotides read TGCGCCAGCACGAGGACTAGCGGGATATACGAGCAGTACTTC. Protein product: CASTRTSGIYEQYF.

V and J are TRBV27 and TRBJ2-3; TRBD2 aligns across 14 bases. The trim removed 7 bases at V and 2 bases at J, leaving 8 bases unmatched. Germline V gene lookup returns CDR1 MNHEY and CDR2 SMNVEV (reference sequence). This CDR3 comprises 17 residues. CDR3 loop: CASTRGLAGGPTDTQYF. The CDR3 DNA is TGTGCCAGCACTCGAGGACTAGCGGGAGGACCCACAGATACGCAGTATTTT.

The chain uses TRBV10-3 and TRBJ2-7, with D possibly matching TRBD2 (5 bases). The V gene's germline CDR1 is ENHRY and CDR2 SYGVKD. Deletions cut 0 bases from V and 0 bases from J, with 9 bases between. This CDR3 contains 15 residues. CDR3 DNA sequence: TGTGCCATCAGTGAGTCCCTAGCCGTCTCCTACGAGCAGTACTTC. Its protein is CAISESLAVSYEQYF.

The chain recombines TRBV5-1 with TRBJ2-3, with D hard to call. The CDR3 is 13 amino acids. Germline lookup yields CDR1 SGHRS and CDR2 YFSETQ. V was cut by 3 bases and J by 8 bases, with 13 bases left in between. The CDR3 region is CASSSEPHGTQYF. CDR3 DNA sequence: TGCGCCAGCAGCTCAGAGCCGCACGGTACGCAGTATTTT.

V gene TRBV14 combines with J gene TRBJ1-4; no clear D gene. V was trimmed by 4 bases and J by 10 bases, leaving 16 bases between them. Germline CDR1 and CDR2: SGHDN and FVKESK. This CDR3 has 14 amino acids. The CDR3 sequence is CASSPLISGGKLFF. In DNA, the CDR3 is TGTGCCAGCAGCCCCCTAATAAGCGGTGGAAAACTGTTTTTT.

This clone has only a few counts. This rearrangement joins TRBV19 to TRBJ1-2; D is undetermined. The CDR3 runs 13 residues. The germline V gene has CDR1 LNHDA and CDR2 SQIVND (reference sequence). The V end lost 3 bases, the J end lost 5 bases, and 10 bases lay between the germline ends. For the CDR3, the DNA is TGTGCCAGTAGTATCGGGCAGGCGTATGGCTACACCTTC. Translated: CASSIGQAYGYTF.

The CDR3 DNA reads as TGTGCCAGCAGCCCCATAGCGGGAGAGGGCCGAGATACGCAGTATTTT. Protein: CASSPIAGEGRDTQYF. This chain uses TRBV7-8 with TRBJ2-3; 9 nucleotides align to TRBD2. V gave up 5 bases and J gave up 5 bases; unmatched junction bases: 11. Germline lookup yields CDR1 SGHVS and CDR2 FQNEAQ. The CDR3 spans 16 residues.

The V call is TRBV7-9, the J call TRBJ1-3; TRBD1 matches 9 bases. Germline CDR1 is SEHNR and CDR2 is FQNEAQ (reference sequence). With 5 bases clipped from V and 2 bases from J, the junction kept 7 bases outside the gene matches. The CDR3 sequence is 16 residues long. CDR3 region: CASSPGQGRPGNTIYF. The CDR3 DNA reads as TGTGCCAGCAGCCCCGGACAGGGGAGGCCTGGAAACACCATATATTTT.

The count of this clone is one. The chain couples TRBV7-9 to TRBJ2-1; possibly TRBD1 for D (5 bases). The CDR3 spans 15 residues. V gave up 5 bases and J gave up 2 bases, with 13 bases separating them. Germline values: CDR1 SEHNR, CDR2 FQNEAQ (reference sequence). For the CDR3, the DNA is TGTGCCAGCAGCCTCTTGACAGTAACCTACAATGAGCAGTTCTTC. It translates to CASSLLTVTYNEQFF.

V and J are TRBV2 and TRBJ2-7; TRBD1 matches 10 bases. Looked up from germline, CDR1 is SNHLY and CDR2 is FYNNEI. Trimming took 6 bases from V and 6 from J; bases not matched to a gene: 5. This CDR3 contains 13 residues. The CDR3 reads CASSKDRGSEQYF. In DNA form, the CDR3 reads TGTGCCAGCAGCAAGGACAGGGGGAGCGAGCAGTACTTC.

This clone was detected once. The V and J genes are TRBV6-1 and TRBJ1-1; tentative D call: TRBD1 (5 bases). Germline loops: CDR1 MNHNS, CDR2 SASEGT. This CDR3 region has 14 residues. Trimming removed 7 bases at V and 3 bases at J, with 15 bases between. As DNA, the CDR3 is TGTGCCAGCATCTTTCCCAGGGCCGACACTGAAGCTTTCTTT. It is translated as CASIFPRADTEAFF.

The V call is TRBV6-5, the J call TRBJ1-2; D possibly corresponds to TRBD1 (6 bases). This CDR3 contains 15 residues. The germline V gene has CDR1 MNHEY and CDR2 SVGAGI. V was shortened by 5 bases and J by 4 bases, with 17 bases between the two germline ends. CDR3 sequence (DNA): TGTGCCAGCAGTCCCCGGACAGCGACTTTCTATGGCTACACCTTC. It yields the protein CASSPRTATFYGYTF.

This clone was picked up one time. The chain has TRBV5-1 and TRBJ2-5; D may be TRBD1 or TRBD2 (5 bases each). V dropped 3 bases and J dropped 3 bases, with 9 bases sitting between them. The CDR3 spans 13 residues. CDR1 is SGHRS and CDR2 is YFSETQ in the germline V gene. The CDR3 sequence is CASSWGSEETQYF. In DNA, the CDR3 is TGCGCCAGCAGCTGGGGGTCCGAAGAGACCCAGTACTTC.

The chain links TRBV15 to TRBJ2-5; a possible D gene is TRBD1 (5 bases). There are 12 residues in the CDR3. With 1 base removed from V and 7 bases from J, the gap between germline ends came to 7 bases. Germline V gene lookup returns CDR1 LNHNV and CDR2 YYDKDF (reference sequence). CDR3 in DNA: TGTGCCACCAGCAGAGCGCAGGGGACCCAGTACTTC. Its protein product is CATSRAQGTQYF.

V is TRBV5-4 and J is TRBJ2-7; D may match TRBD1 or TRBD2 (6 bases each). The germline V gene encodes CDR1 SGHNT and CDR2 YYREEE (reference sequence). The V end was cut by 1 base, the J end by 6 bases, with 20 bases between. This CDR3 region has 16 residues. As DNA, the CDR3 is TGTGCCAGCAGCTTGCCGGGGGCGCCCGATTCGGGCGAGCAGTACTTC. Amino acid sequence: CASSLPGAPDSGEQYF.

The CDR3 DNA reads TGTGCCTGGAGTATCCGGGAGACAGGGTGGCCTGAAGCTTTCTTT. Its translation: CAWSIRETGWPEAFF. The rearrangement links TRBV30 to TRBJ1-1; TRBD1 matches 7 bases. The germline V gene encodes CDR1 GTSNPN and CDR2 SVGIG (reference sequence). Trimming at V came to 2 bases and at J to 6 bases, leaving 12 bases not matched to a gene. The CDR3 extends over 15 amino acids.

The V gene is TRBV6-5, the J gene TRBJ2-1, with 10 bases lining up with TRBD1. CDR1 and CDR2 from the germline V gene are MNHEY and SVGAGI. The CDR3 is made up of 16 amino acids. The J segment lost 6 bases and the V segment lost 1 base, leaving 6 bases of the junction unmatched. The CDR3 loop is CASSYFPDRGPNEQFF. The CDR3, as DNA: TGTGCCAGCAGTTACTTCCCCGACAGGGGGCCCAATGAGCAGTTCTTC.

The V gene is TRBV2, the J gene TRBJ2-2, with D possibly matching TRBD2 (5 bases). The V and J ends lost 3 bases and 1 base respectively, with 9 bases between them. Germline V CDR1 and CDR2: SNHLY, FYNNEI. The CDR3 is 15 residues long. In nucleotides, the CDR3 is TGTGCCAGCAGTGATCCTCGGGAGAACACCGGGGAGCTGTTTTTT. Protein: CASSDPRENTGELFF. The variable domain in full, completed from reference TRBV2 and TRBJ2-2, reads EPEVTQTPSHQVTQMGQEVILRCVPISNHLYFYWYRQILGQKVEFLVSFYNNEISEKSEIFDDQFSVERPDGSNFTLKIRSTKLEDSAMYFCASSDPRENTGELFFGEGSRLTVL.

This chain joins TRBV25-1 and TRBJ2-2, with D uncertain. V was shortened by 1 base and J by 0 bases, with 3 bases between the two germline ends. The CDR3 covers 14 residues. Germline CDR1 MGHDK, CDR2 SYGVNS. CDR3 sequence (DNA): TGTGCCAGCAGTGAATCGGCGAACACCGGGGAGCTGTTTTTT. Its translation is CASSESANTGELFF.

V usage is TRBV6-1 and J usage is TRBJ2-4, with D unresolved. CDR3 length: 12 residues. Germline loops: CDR1 MNHNS, CDR2 SASEGT. The germline V and J ends were trimmed by 7 bases and 7 bases, with 11 bases remaining between them. The CDR3 here is CASTVVGNIQYF. In DNA, the CDR3 is TGTGCCAGCACGGTGGTAGGGAACATTCAGTACTTC.

V gene TRBV5-6 combines with J gene TRBJ2-6; the D is unclear. The germline CDR1 and CDR2 sequences are SGHDT and YYEEEE. V was shortened by 1 base and J by 1 base, with 3 bases between the two germline ends. The CDR3 runs to 14 residues. For the CDR3, the DNA is TGTGCCAGCAGCTTGCCGTCTGGGGCCAACGTCCTGACTTTC. This encodes CASSLPSGANVLTF.

The genes are TRBV19 and TRBJ2-7, with no clear D. CDR3 size: 16 residues. Trimming left V 5 bases short and J 4 bases short, with 21 bases between. CDR1 and CDR2 (germline): LNHDA, SQIVND (reference sequence). The CDR3 DNA sequence: TGTGCCAGTAGTTCCCTCGGCCCGGCGGACCAATACGAGCAGTACTTC. Translating it yields CASSSLGPADQYEQYF. Variable domain in full (rest from reference TRBV19 and TRBJ2-7): DGGITQSPKYLFRKEGQNVTLSCEQNLNHDAMYWYRQDPGQGLRLIYYSQIVNDFQKGDIAEGYSVSREKKESFPLTVTSAQKNPTAFYLCASSSLGPADQYEQYFGPGTRLTVT.

V usage is TRBV6-8 and J usage is TRBJ2-2; 7 positions match TRBD1. The CDR3 is 18 residues long. The ends lost 6 bases at V and 0 bases at J; junction bases unmatched: 13. Germline V CDR1 and CDR2: MNHGY, SAAAGT. The CDR3 DNA sequence: TGTGCCAGCAGATCTCCGGGACAGTACCAAACGAACACCGGGGAGCTGTTTTTT. Encoded protein: CASRSPGQYQTNTGELFF.

In the case of this clone: A read error may account for a junction end that differs from germline. The chain uses TRBV14 and TRBJ1-5, with D unclear. Germline V gene sequence: CDR1 SGHDN, CDR2 FVKESK. This CDR3 has 12 amino acids. DNA for the CDR3: TGTGCCAGCAACCAAGGTGATCAGCCCCAGCATTTT. Translation: CASNQGDQPQHF.

The chain combines TRBV27 with TRBJ1-1, with 9 bases that match TRBD1. Germline CDR1 is MNHEY and CDR2 is SMNVEV (reference sequence). The CDR3 totals 14 residues. After removal of 7 bases from V and 0 bases from J, the junction contained 3 bases not matched to a gene. The CDR3 region is CASTRDRVNTEAFF. Here the CDR3 DNA reads TGTGCCAGCACCCGGGACAGGGTGAACACTGAAGCTTTCTTT.